This T cell receptor beta chain was profiled in a study of a mutant IDH1 vaccine in newly diagnosed glioma. Study in general: Eight vaccine injections were given to patients in weeks 1, 3, 5, 7, 11, 15, 19 and 23. Vaccination began 4-6 weeks post radiotherapy alone, or with temozolomide cycles. There were roughly 62% males and 37.5% females among treated patients, whose mean age was about 40 years. Earlier care involved radiotherapy, temozolomide, or both, and the majority received both.

This clone was seen once. Antigen specificity is unknown. At one end the junction does not follow the germline gene, possibly because of a read error. Germline values: CDR1 SSHAT, CDR2 FNYEAQ (reference sequence). This CDR3 comprises 19 residues. Time point: week 23, last vaccination. Every vaccine dose comprised 300 ug of mutant IDH1 20-mer peptide plus topical imiquimod. Sequencing was performed with immunoSEQ multiplex PCR; in TCRdb, only in-frame clones are kept and a portion is missing. The data contain roughly 74,000 clones, approximately 85% of them singletons. The chain carries TRBV7-7 and TRBJ2-2; 8 bases agree with TRBD1. This TCR was sampled from a woman between 50 and 59 years old with glioma. The source was PBMCs, collected from a glioma patient whose treatment included an IDH1 peptide vaccine. The CDR3 here is CASSPTGGRERVYTGELFF. CDR3 in DNA: TGTGCTAGCAGCCCTACAGGGGGAAGGGAGCGGGTCTACACCGGGGAGCTGTTTTTT.